Sequencing of this T cell receptor (beta chain) was carried out in a study of breast tumors, draining lymph nodes, adjacent tissues. Study-level results: Data only fit, rather than demonstrated, lymph node origin of most tumor T cells.

The lymph nodes were axillary draining lymph nodes from breast cancer patients. Trimming pared 5 bases from V and 0 bases from J, leaving 14 bases between. CDR1 is MDHEN and CDR2 is SYDVKM in the germline V gene. This CDR3 spans 15 amino acids. This clonotype was observed many times. Its antigen is as yet unknown. Using its own MiXCR run on the multiplex PCR reads, TCRdb lists one record per CDR3 protein. The table has around 140,000 distinct CDR3 sequences, 20% to 25% seen once; the top ten hold just over 2.5%. The specimen sequenced was axillary lymph node tissue. The clonotype originates from a female donor with breast cancer. Some clones in this sample may be carry-over from other donors' samples. The rearrangement joins TRBV28 to TRBJ2-7; D call uncertain. CDR3 sequence reads: CASSPHQAYSYEQYF. CDR3 coding DNA: TGTGCCAGCAGTCCCCACCAAGCCTACTCCTACGAGCAGTACTTC.